Sequencing of this TCR beta chain was carried out in a study of blood T cell repertoires in COVID-19. Study context: Researchers got acute and convalescent COVID-19 samples from the United States, Italy and Spain. Sources were T cells, B-cell-depleted T cells, or PBMCs; the material itself was cDNA or gDNA.

V gave up 2 bases and J gave up 0 bases, with 8 bases separating them. Germline-derived CDR1 and CDR2 are SGHDT and YYEEEE. The CDR3 runs to 15 residues. This clone has only one observation. As originally analysed: Estimation of nucleated cell counts was performed using reference gene primer amplification. Profiled with immunoSEQ multiplex PCR; TCRdb holds only in-frame clones, not every one. The DNA gave D and trimming, while V, J and clone size come from that table. The sample holds 120,000 to 150,000 clones; about 84% are singletons and the top ten take 10% to 15%. This receptor was identified in a man in his sixties with active or convalescent COVID-19. V is TRBV5-6 and J is TRBJ2-2; a possible D gene is TRBD2 (6 bases). The sequencing input was peripheral blood. The CDR3 DNA is TGTGCCAGCAGCTTTAGCGGAGCGAACACCGGGGAGCTGTTTTTT. As protein: CASSFSGANTGELFF.